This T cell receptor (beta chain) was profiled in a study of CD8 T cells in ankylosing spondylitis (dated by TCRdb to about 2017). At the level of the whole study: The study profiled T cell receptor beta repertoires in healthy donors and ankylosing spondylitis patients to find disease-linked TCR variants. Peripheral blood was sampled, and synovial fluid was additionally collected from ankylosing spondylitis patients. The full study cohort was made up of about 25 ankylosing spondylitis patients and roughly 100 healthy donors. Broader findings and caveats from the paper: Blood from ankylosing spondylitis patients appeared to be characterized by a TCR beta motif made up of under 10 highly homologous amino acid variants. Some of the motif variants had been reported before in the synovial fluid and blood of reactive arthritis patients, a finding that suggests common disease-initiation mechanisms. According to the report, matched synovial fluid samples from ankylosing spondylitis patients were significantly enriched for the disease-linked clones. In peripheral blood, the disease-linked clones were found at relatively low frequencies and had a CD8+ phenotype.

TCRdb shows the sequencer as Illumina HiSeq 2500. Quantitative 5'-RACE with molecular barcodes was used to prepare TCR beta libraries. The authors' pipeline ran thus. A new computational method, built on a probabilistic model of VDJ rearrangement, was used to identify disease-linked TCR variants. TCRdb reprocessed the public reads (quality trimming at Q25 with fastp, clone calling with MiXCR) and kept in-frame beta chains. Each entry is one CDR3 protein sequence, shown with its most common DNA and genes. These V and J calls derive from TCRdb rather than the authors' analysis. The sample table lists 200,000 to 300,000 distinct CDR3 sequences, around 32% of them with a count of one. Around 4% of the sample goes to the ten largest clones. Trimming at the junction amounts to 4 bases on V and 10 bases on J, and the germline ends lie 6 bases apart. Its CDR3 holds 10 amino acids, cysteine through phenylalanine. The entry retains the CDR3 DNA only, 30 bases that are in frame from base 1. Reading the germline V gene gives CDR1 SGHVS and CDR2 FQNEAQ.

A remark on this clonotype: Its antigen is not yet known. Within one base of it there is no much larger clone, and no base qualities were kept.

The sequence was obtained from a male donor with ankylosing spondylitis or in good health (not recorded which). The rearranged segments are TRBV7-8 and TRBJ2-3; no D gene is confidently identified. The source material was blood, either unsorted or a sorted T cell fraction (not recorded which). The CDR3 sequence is CASSSAAQYF. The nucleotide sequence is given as TGTGCCAGCAGCTCTGCCGCGCAGTATTTT.